These 10 T cell receptor beta chains came from one sample sequenced in a study of blood T cell repertoires in COVID-19. Produced via immunoSEQ multiplex PCR; TCRdb's table is partial and in-frame only. The sample shows about 440,000 clones, roughly 90% of them seen only once. The sequenced sample was peripheral blood. The source of these receptors is a woman in her 30s with acute or convalescent COVID-19.

The V and J genes are TRBV24-1 and TRBJ1-6; no firm D call. V lost 2 bases and J 6 bases, leaving 10 bases between the germline ends. Germline values: CDR1 KGHDR, CDR2 SFDVKD. The CDR3 is 15 amino acids. This chain's CDR3 is CATSDSQIPNSPLHF. The CDR3 DNA is TGTGCCACCAGTGATTCACAGATCCCTAATTCACCCCTCCACTTT.

This chain links TRBV6-5 with TRBJ2-7, with TRBD1 matching over 8 bases. V dropped 8 bases and J dropped 2; count of bases not matched to a gene: 11. CDR1 and CDR2 from the germline V gene are MNHEY and SVGAGI. This CDR3 region has 15 residues. Here the CDR3 DNA reads TGTGCCAGCGGACCTGGGACAGGAAACACCTACGAGCAGTACTTC. Encoded protein: CASGPGTGNTYEQYF.

The V call is TRBV28, the J call TRBJ1-1, with 9 bases that match TRBD1. CDR1 and CDR2 (germline): MDHEN, SYDVKM. The CDR3 spans 14 residues. With 8 bases clipped from V and 4 bases from J, the junction kept 8 bases outside the gene matches. This CDR3 reads CASRLQGAITEAFF. The CDR3 DNA sequence: TGTGCCAGCCGCCTACAGGGGGCTATCACTGAAGCTTTCTTT.

The gene calls are TRBV5-1 and TRBJ2-3; 9 nucleotides match TRBD2. The CDR3 loop spans 16 amino acids. The junction had 7 bases not matched to a gene; V was cut back by 1 base and J by 4 bases. Germline CDR1 and CDR2: SGHRS and YFSETQ. CDR3 DNA sequence: TGCGCCAGCAGCTTGATCGCGGCGGGGGGGGCAGATACGCAGTATTTT. It is translated as CASSLIAAGGADTQYF.

The chain is built from TRBV5-1 and TRBJ2-5, with a possible D match to TRBD2 (5 bases). The CDR3 has 15 amino acids. The V and J ends lost 0 bases and 5 bases respectively, with 14 bases between them. The germline V gene has CDR1 SGHRS and CDR2 YFSETQ. The CDR3 bases are TGCGCCAGCAGCTTGGGGCCACTAGGTGTGGAGACCCAGTACTTC. Protein product: CASSLGPLGVETQYF.

This chain uses TRBV7-9 with TRBJ1-1; TRBD1 matches 9 bases. Germline loops: CDR1 SEHNR, CDR2 FQNEAQ (reference sequence). The trim removed 1 base at V and 7 bases at J, leaving 10 bases unmatched. The CDR3 has 16 residues. The CDR3 region has the DNA TGTGCCAGCAGCTTAGTGCTGGGCCAGGACAGGGGTGAAGCTTTCTTT. It codes for CASSLVLGQDRGEAFF.

The chain joins TRBV24-1 to TRBJ2-5, with 7 bases aligning to TRBD2. After removal of 1 base from V and 3 bases from J, the junction contained 7 bases not matched to a gene. The CDR3 consists of 16 residues. Germline assignment: CDR1 KGHDR and CDR2 SFDVKD. The CDR3 coding sequence is TGTGCCACCAGTGATTTAGGGCTAGCGGAAAAAGAGACCCAGTACTTC. Translated: CATSDLGLAEKETQYF.

A single count supports this clone. The rearrangement uses TRBV4-2 and TRBJ2-5; 12 positions agree with TRBD2. V was pared by 2 bases and J by 5 bases, with 24 bases of the junction left unmatched. This CDR3 region has 22 residues. Germline V gives CDR1 LGHNA, CDR2 YNFKEQ. The CDR3 DNA sequence: TGTGCCAGCAGCCAACCTACTTTACTAGCGGGGGGACGCCCTTCCGAGGGGGAGACCCAGTACTTC. As protein: CASSQPTLLAGGRPSEGETQYF.

The rearrangement joins TRBV7-9 to TRBJ1-2; TRBD1 is a possible D gene (5 bases). Trimming took off 2 bases at V and 7 bases at J, with 8 bases between the two ends. CDR1 is SEHNR, CDR2 FQNEAQ, per germline (reference sequence). The CDR3 consists of 12 residues. In nucleotides, the CDR3 is TGTGCCAGCAGCTTAAGCGGGGGTGGCTACACCTTC. Translating it yields CASSLSGGGYTF.

V gene TRBV6-5 combines with J gene TRBJ1-1; possibly TRBD1 for D (5 bases). This CDR3 is built from 13 residues. The V end lost 8 bases, the J end lost 0 bases, and 10 bases lay between the germline ends. Germline lookup yields CDR1 MNHEY and CDR2 SVGAGI. The CDR3 region is CASQGNMNTEAFF. Written as DNA, the CDR3 is TGTGCCAGCCAGGGTAATATGAACACTGAAGCTTTCTTT.